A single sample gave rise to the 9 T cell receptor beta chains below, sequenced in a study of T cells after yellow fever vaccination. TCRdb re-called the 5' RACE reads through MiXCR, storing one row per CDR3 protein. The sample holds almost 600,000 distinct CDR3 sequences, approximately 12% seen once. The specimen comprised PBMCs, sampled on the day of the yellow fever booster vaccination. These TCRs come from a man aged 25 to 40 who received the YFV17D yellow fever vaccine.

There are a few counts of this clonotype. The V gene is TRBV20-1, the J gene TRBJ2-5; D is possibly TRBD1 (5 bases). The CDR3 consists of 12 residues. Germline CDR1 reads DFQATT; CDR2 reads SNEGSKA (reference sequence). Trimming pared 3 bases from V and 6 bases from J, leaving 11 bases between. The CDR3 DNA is TGCAGTGCTAGTTACAGGCAAAAGACCCAGTACTTC. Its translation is CSASYRQKTQYF.

The CDR3 DNA reads as TGTGCCAGCAGTGACGGACAGGTCTCCTACGAGCAGTACTTC. Translation: CASSDGQVSYEQYF. V usage is TRBV25-1 and J usage is TRBJ2-7; 7 nucleotides align to TRBD1. V was clipped by 3 bases and J by 0 bases; unmatched bases: 2. This CDR3 contains 14 residues. Looked up from germline, CDR1 is MGHDK and CDR2 is SYGVNS.

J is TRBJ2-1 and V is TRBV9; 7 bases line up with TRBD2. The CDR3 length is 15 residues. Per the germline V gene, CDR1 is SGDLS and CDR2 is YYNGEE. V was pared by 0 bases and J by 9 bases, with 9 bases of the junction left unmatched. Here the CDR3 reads CASSVDAGVITEQFF. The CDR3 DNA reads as TGTGCCAGCAGCGTAGATGCGGGAGTCATCACTGAGCAGTTCTTC.

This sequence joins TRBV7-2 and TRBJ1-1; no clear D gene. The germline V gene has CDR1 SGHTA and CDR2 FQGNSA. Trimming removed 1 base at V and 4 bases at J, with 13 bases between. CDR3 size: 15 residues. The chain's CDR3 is CASSLEGGPGTEAFF. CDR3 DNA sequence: TGTGCCAGCAGCTTAGAAGGTGGGCCGGGCACTGAAGCTTTCTTT.

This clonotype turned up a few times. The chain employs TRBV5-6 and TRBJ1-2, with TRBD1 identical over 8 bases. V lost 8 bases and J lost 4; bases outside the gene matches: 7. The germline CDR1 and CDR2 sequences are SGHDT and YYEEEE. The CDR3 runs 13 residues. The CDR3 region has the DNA TGTGCCAGTAGGACAGGGAGTGGCTATGGCTACACCTTC. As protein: CASRTGSGYGYTF. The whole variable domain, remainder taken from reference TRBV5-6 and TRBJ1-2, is DAGVTQSPTHLIKTRGQQVTLRCSPKSGHDTVSWYQQALGQGPQFIFQYYEEEERQRGNFPDRFSGHQFPNYSSELNVNALLLGDSALYLCASRTGSGYGYTFGSGTRLTVV.

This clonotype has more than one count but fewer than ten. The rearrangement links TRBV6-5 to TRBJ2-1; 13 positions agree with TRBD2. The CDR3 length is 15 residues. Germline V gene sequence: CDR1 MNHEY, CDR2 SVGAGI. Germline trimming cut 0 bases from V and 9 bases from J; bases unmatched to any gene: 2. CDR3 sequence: CASSYSTSGRAEQFF. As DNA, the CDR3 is TGTGCCAGCAGTTACTCTACTAGCGGGAGGGCTGAGCAGTTCTTC.

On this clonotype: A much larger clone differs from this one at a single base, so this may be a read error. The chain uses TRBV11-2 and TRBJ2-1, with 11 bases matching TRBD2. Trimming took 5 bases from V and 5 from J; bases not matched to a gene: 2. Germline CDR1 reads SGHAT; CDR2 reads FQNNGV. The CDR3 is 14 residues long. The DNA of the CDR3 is TGTGCCAGCAGCAAGGGACTAGCGGACAATGAGCAGTTCTTC. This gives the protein CASSKGLADNEQFF.

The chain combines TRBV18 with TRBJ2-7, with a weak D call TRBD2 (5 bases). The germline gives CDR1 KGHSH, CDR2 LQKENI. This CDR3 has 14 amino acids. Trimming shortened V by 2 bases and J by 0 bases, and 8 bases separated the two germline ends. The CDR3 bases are TGTGCCAGCTCACCAAACGGGATCTCCTACGAGCAGTACTTC. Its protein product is CASSPNGISYEQYF.

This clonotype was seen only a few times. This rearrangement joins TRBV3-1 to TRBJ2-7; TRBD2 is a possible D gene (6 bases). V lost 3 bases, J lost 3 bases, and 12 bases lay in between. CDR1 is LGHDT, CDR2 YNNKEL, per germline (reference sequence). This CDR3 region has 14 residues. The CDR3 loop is CASSQGGLNYEQYF. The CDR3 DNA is TGTGCCAGCAGCCAGGGGGGACTGAACTACGAGCAGTACTTC.